This record looks at one T cell receptor beta chain sequence and its context. What it recognizes is unknown. PCR employed 60 Vbeta and 13 Jbeta primers. In the authors' methods: A follow-up analysis tallied some 80 million unique TCR beta chains, about 10 million shared. The data were produced by immunoSEQ multiplex PCR, yet TCRdb's version contains in-frame clones alone and is incomplete. V and J calls and clone size are given by that table; D and trimming were obtained from the DNA. The sample has tens of thousands of clones, about nine tenths seen once. The source of the sample is a study of cytomegalovirus exposure and HLA in healthy donors. Study-level findings and limits: Prior analysis indicated that the majority of TCR beta V segments exhibited productivity approximately 87% or approximately 30% of the time. Among CMV-associated TCR beta chains, most appeared HLA-restricted in a later analysis. A link between a missense DCLRE1C variant and TCR beta V- and J-gene trimming emerged from a later analysis.

This receptor was taken from a man aged 30-40 years in good health and CMV-seropositive. The sample taken for sequencing was PBMCs.

In DNA, the CDR3 is TGTGCCAGCAGGGAACTAGCGGGAGGGCCAGATACGCAGTATTTT. Amino acids: CASRELAGGPDTQYF. This chain links TRBV2 with TRBJ2-3; 13 positions agree with TRBD2. Trimming at V came to 6 bases and at J to 4 bases, leaving 4 bases not matched to a gene. The CDR3 is 15 amino acids. Germline V gene sequence: CDR1 SNHLY, CDR2 FYNNEI.